Here is one T cell receptor beta chain with its context. Its antigen is unknown. According to the study, TCR beta libraries were built with iRepertoire HTBI primers and CDR3-region Arm-PCR. MiXCR was run by TCRdb on the multiplex PCR reads, yielding one entry per CDR3 protein. Of roughly 700,000 distinct CDR3 sequences listed, about 30% are singletons. This sample stems from a study of regulatory T cells in long-lasting Graves disease. Notes on the study in general: Peripheral blood alone, not thyroid tissue, underwent study. Compared with new cases, persistent Graves' patients showed reduced TCR diversity.

Time point given: persistent/refractory GD, antithyroid drugs over 5 years with positive TRAb. PBMC RNA served as the TCR library source. CDR3 length: 13 residues. CDR1 and CDR2 from the germline V gene are MGHDK and SYGVNS. The ends were cut back, 6 bases at V and 7 bases at J, with 15 bases in the middle. This chain joins TRBV25-1 and TRBJ1-2; tentatively, D is TRBD1 (5 bases). This receptor was obtained from a female donor with Graves disease. Sequences were derived from peripheral blood mononuclear cells (PBMCs), sampled when the disease was refractory, from a patient treated with antithyroid drugs. The CDR3: CASSGRVGSGYTF. The CDR3 DNA reads as TGTGCCAGCAGCGGCAGGGTCGGCTCTGGCTACACCTTC.